What follows are 18 T cell receptor beta chains derived from one specimen sequenced in a study of cytomegalovirus exposure and HLA in healthy donors (dated by TCRdb to between 2016 and 2019). The library came from the immunoSEQ multiplex PCR assay. For the multiplex PCR, a mixture combining 60 forward primers for TCR Vbeta segments and 13 reverse primers for TCR Jbeta segments was used. What TCRdb holds here is the immuneACCESS table cut down to in-frame rearrangements. Part of the clones is not present; checked against another copy, under half of the missing clones reflect an unresolved V gene, and the others are unexplained. The sample table lists about 190,000 clones, about four fifths of them with a count of one. In total, the top ten clones hold around 14% of the sample. The specimen sequenced was PBMCs. The receptor set was obtained from a woman aged 25-40 years in good health and CMV-seropositive.

This clone has a single count. This sequence joins TRBV5-6 and TRBJ2-3; 7 nucleotides agree with TRBD1. This CDR3 has 19 amino acids. CDR1 and CDR2 from the germline V gene are SGHDT and YYEEEE. V trimming: 4 bases; J trimming: 7 bases; junction bases outside the gene matches: 24. CDR3 amino acids: CASSHVTTQDRALPYTQYF. CDR3 sequence (DNA): TGTGCCAGCAGCCATGTGACCACCCAAGACAGGGCCCTGCCATATACGCAGTATTTT.

J is TRBJ2-1 and V is TRBV6-5; 8 bases agree with TRBD2. This CDR3 is built from 16 residues. In germline, CDR1 is MNHEY, CDR2 SVGAGI. Trimming at V came to 0 bases and at J to 8 bases, leaving 9 bases not matched to a gene. CDR3: CASSYSNDGGAHEQFF. As DNA, the CDR3 is TGTGCCAGCAGTTACTCGAATGACGGGGGGGCGCATGAGCAGTTCTTC.

The chain recombines TRBV18 with TRBJ2-7, with D perhaps matching TRBD1 (5 bases). The V gene lost 5 bases and the J gene lost 5 bases, with 16 bases spanning the gap. The CDR3 contains 14 residues. In germline, CDR1 is KGHSH, CDR2 LQKENI. The CDR3 is CASSSFRDSHEQYF. The CDR3, as DNA: TGTGCCAGCTCATCATTTCGAGACAGCCACGAGCAGTACTTC.

V gene TRBV30 combines with J gene TRBJ2-5, with 11 bases that match TRBD2. CDR1 and CDR2 from the germline V gene are GTSNPN and SVGIG (reference sequence). The CDR3 is 15 amino acids. Trimming took 4 bases from V and 2 from J; bases not matched to a gene: 6. The CDR3 reads CAWIRLAGGQETQYF. CDR3 DNA sequence: TGTGCCTGGATTAGGCTAGCGGGGGGTCAAGAGACCCAGTACTTC.

This chain connects TRBV5-1 to TRBJ1-1, with 8 bases fitting TRBD1. Germline V CDR1 and CDR2: SGHRS, YFSETQ. The V gene end was trimmed by 2 bases and the J gene end by 4 bases; junction bases not matched to a gene: 7. The CDR3 runs 15 residues. The DNA for the CDR3 is TGCGCCAGCAGCTTTAAAGGACAGGGAACCACTGAAGCTTTCTTT. Its protein is CASSFKGQGTTEAFF.

This clone was seen once. The chain employs TRBV2 and TRBJ1-6; 9 bases map to TRBD1. This CDR3 is built from 15 residues. Losses at the gene ends were 4 bases for V and 10 bases for J; bases not matched to a gene: 8. Looked up from germline, CDR1 is SNHLY and CDR2 is FYNNEI. The CDR3 loop is CASSVLGQGNSPLHF. In nucleotides, the CDR3 is TGTGCCAGCAGTGTATTGGGACAGGGAAACTCACCCCTCCACTTT.

The chain uses TRBV30 and TRBJ1-1; no clear D. The V gene lost 8 bases and the J gene lost 0 bases, with 7 bases spanning the gap. Per the germline V gene, CDR1 is GTSNPN and CDR2 is SVGIG (reference sequence). This CDR3 is built from 11 residues. The CDR3 spells CASSMNTEAFF. As DNA, the CDR3 is TGTGCCAGCTCAATGAACACTGAAGCTTTCTTT.

CDR3 sequence reads: CASSLSVAGPQETQYF. The CDR3, as DNA: TGTGCCAGCAGTTTATCGGTAGCGGGGCCCCAAGAGACCCAGTACTTC. V usage is TRBV27 and J usage is TRBJ2-5; 8 nucleotides line up with TRBD2. The CDR3 has 16 amino acids. V dropped 0 bases and J dropped 1; count of bases not matched to a gene: 4. Germline CDR1 reads MNHEY; CDR2 reads SMNVEV (reference sequence).

J is TRBJ2-7 and V is TRBV30; 8 positions match TRBD1. CDR1 GTSNPN and CDR2 SVGIG come from the germline V gene (reference sequence). The CDR3 sequence is 14 residues long. The V and J ends lost 0 bases and 7 bases, in that order; junction bases with no gene match: 8. Written as DNA, the CDR3 is TGTGCCTGGAGTGTGAGGGCAGGGACAGGAGAGCAGTACTTC. Residues: CAWSVRAGTGEQYF.

The rearrangement links TRBV4-2 to TRBJ1-4, with 8 nucleotides matching TRBD1. Germline V gene data show CDR1 as LGHNA and CDR2 as YNFKEQ. J gave up 7 bases and V 0 bases, and 4 bases lay outside the gene matches. The CDR3 sequence is 15 residues long. CDR3 amino acids: CASSQDRDRGEKLFF. The CDR3 nucleotides are TGTGCCAGCAGCCAAGATCGAGACAGGGGTGAAAAACTGTTTTTT.

The V gene is TRBV19, the J gene TRBJ2-2; perhaps TRBD2 as D (6 bases). The V gene lost 6 bases and the J gene lost 6 bases, with 14 bases spanning the gap. This CDR3 has 14 residues. From germline, CDR1 is LNHDA and CDR2 SQIVND (reference sequence). Here the CDR3 DNA reads TGTGCCAGTAGCTTCACTCGCGGGGCCGGGGAGCTGTTTTTT. Protein sequence: CASSFTRGAGELFF.

The J gene is TRBJ2-7, the V gene TRBV5-1, with TRBD2 identical over 14 bases. The CDR3 is made up of 18 amino acids. With 5 bases clipped from V and 3 bases from J, the junction kept 13 bases outside the gene matches. The germline V gene encodes CDR1 SGHRS and CDR2 YFSETQ. Here the CDR3 reads CASSLGTSGSNELYEQYF. The DNA of the CDR3 is TGCGCCAGCAGTCTAGGGACTAGCGGGAGTAATGAGCTCTACGAGCAGTACTTC.

The CDR3 loop is CASSLELAGVEQYF. The CDR3 DNA sequence: TGCGCCAGCAGCTTGGAACTAGCGGGAGTCGAGCAGTACTTC. The V gene is TRBV5-1, the J gene TRBJ2-7; 11 positions match TRBD2. The CDR3 totals 14 residues. J lost 6 bases, V lost 0 bases, and 2 bases had no gene match. Per germline, CDR1 SGHRS and CDR2 YFSETQ.

The chain has TRBV5-1 and TRBJ2-1; 9 nucleotides line up with TRBD2. The CDR3 covers 16 residues. The V and J ends lost 0 bases and 4 bases, in that order; junction bases with no gene match: 5. Germline V gene data show CDR1 as SGHRS and CDR2 as YFSETQ. The CDR3 spells CASSLGGGAYYNEQFF. DNA of the CDR3: TGCGCCAGCAGCTTGGGCGGGGGGGCATATTACAATGAGCAGTTCTTC.

The chain recombines TRBV5-1 with TRBJ2-1, with 15 nucleotides matching TRBD2. From germline, CDR1 is SGHRS and CDR2 YFSETQ. This CDR3 has 18 amino acids. V trimming: 4 bases; J trimming: 6 bases; junction bases outside the gene matches: 11. The CDR3 DNA follows: TGCGCCAGCAGCCGTGGACTAGCGGGAGGGCCCAAGAGCAATGAGCAGTTCTTC. It translates to CASSRGLAGGPKSNEQFF.

V gene TRBV21-1 combines with J gene TRBJ1-2; the table's D gene call, TRBD1, was not cross checked with the DNA. TRBV21-1 constitutes a pseudogene. This CDR3 region has 15 residues. The CDR3 loop is CASSPNPGHNYGYTF. In DNA form, the CDR3 reads TGTGCCAGCAGCCCAAACCCGGGACATAACTATGGCTACACCTTC.

The chain links TRBV27 to TRBJ2-1, with D perhaps TRBD1 (5 bases). Germline values: CDR1 MNHEY, CDR2 SMNVEV (reference sequence). The CDR3 sequence is 14 residues long. V was shortened by 5 bases and J by 15 bases, with 23 bases between the two germline ends. The CDR3 is CASSDLLRQNVPFF. In DNA, the CDR3 is TGTGCCAGCAGTGATTTATTACGACAGAACGTCCCGTTCTTC.

The chain has TRBV6-5 and TRBJ2-7; 11 bases fit TRBD1. The germline V gene has CDR1 MNHEY and CDR2 SVGAGI. V lost 3 bases and J lost 5; bases outside the gene matches: 9. This CDR3 has 16 amino acids. CDR3 residues: CASSYSGQGALNEQYF. CDR3 in DNA: TGTGCCAGCAGTTATTCCGGACAGGGGGCTCTCAACGAGCAGTACTTC.